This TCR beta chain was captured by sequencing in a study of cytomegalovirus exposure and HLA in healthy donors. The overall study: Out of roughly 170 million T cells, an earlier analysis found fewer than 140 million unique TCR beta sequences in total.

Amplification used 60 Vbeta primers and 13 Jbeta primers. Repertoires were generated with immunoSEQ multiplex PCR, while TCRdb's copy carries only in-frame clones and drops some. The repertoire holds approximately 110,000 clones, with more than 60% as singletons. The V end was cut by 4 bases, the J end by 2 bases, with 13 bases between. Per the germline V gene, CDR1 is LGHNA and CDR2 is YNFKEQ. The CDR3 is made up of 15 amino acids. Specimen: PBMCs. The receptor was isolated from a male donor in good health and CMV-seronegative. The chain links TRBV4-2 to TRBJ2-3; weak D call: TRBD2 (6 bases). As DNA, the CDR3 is TGTGCCAGCAGCCTGACGCGGGGAGACACAGATACGCAGTATTTT. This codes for CASSLTRGDTDTQYF.